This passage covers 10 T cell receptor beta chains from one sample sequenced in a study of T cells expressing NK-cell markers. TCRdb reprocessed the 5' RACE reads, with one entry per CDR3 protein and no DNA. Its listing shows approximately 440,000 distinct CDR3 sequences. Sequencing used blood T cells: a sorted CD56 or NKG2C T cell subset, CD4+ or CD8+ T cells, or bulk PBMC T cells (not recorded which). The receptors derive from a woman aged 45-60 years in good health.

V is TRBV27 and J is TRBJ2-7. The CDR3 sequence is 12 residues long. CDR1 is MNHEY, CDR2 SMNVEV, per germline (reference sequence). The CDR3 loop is CASSKSMYEQYF.

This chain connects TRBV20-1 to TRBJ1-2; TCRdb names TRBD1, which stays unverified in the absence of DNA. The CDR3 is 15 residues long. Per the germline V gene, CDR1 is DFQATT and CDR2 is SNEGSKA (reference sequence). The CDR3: CSASEGAQGNYGYTF.

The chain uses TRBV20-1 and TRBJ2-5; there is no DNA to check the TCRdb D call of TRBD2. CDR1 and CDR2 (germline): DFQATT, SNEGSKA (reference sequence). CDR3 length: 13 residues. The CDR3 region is CSAWTSGVETQYF.

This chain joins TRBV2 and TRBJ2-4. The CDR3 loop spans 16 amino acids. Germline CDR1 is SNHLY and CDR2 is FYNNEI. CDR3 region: CASSEAAGLAKNIQYF.

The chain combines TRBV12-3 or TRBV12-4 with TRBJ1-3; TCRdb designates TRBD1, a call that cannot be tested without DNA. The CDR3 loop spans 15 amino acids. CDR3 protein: CASTGTVDSGNTIYF.

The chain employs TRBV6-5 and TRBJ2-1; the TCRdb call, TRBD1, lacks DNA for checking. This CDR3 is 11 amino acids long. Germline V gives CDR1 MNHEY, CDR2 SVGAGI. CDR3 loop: CASQGYNEQFF.

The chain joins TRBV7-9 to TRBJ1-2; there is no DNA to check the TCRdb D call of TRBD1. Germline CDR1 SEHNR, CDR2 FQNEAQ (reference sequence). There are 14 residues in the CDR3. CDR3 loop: CASRGGRKDYGYTF.

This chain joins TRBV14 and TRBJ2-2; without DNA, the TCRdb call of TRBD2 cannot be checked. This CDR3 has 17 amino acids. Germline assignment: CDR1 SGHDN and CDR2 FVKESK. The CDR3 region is CASSALAGGPSTGELFF.

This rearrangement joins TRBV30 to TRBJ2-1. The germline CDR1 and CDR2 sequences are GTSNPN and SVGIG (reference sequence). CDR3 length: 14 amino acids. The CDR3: CAWSYGMIYNEQFF. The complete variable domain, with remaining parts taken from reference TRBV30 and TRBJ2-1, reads SQTIHQWPATLVQPVGSPLSLECTVEGTSNPNLYWYRQAAGRGLQLLFYSVGIGQISSEVPQNLSASRPQDRQFILSSKKLLLSDSGFYLCAWSYGMIYNEQFFGPGTRLTVL.

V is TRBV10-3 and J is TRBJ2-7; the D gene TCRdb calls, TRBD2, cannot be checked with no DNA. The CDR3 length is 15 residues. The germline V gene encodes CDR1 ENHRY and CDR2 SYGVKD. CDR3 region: CAISRLAGRFGEQYF.